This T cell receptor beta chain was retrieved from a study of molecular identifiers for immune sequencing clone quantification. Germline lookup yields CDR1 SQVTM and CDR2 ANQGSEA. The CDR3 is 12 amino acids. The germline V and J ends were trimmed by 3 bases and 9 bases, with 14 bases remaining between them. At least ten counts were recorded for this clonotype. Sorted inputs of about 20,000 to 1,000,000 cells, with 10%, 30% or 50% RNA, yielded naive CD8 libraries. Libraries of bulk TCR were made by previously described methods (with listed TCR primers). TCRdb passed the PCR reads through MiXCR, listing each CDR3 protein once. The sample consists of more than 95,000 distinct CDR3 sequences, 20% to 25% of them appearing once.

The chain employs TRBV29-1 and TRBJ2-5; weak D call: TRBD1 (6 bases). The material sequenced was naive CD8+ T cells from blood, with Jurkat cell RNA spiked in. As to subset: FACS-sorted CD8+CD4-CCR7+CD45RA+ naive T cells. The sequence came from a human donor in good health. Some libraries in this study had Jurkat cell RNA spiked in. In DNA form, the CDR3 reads TGCAGCGTTGAGACGGACAAGGGGGCCCAGTACTTC. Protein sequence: CSVETDKGAQYF.